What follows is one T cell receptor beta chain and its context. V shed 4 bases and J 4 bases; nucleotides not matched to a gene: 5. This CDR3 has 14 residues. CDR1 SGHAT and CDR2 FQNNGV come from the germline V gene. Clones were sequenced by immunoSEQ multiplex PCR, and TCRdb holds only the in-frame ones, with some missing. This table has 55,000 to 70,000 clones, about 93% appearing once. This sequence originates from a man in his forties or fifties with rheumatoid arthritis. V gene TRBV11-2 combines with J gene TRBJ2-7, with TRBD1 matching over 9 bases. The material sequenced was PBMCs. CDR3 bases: TGTGCCAGCAGCTCAAGACAGGGGGTATACGAGCAGTACTTC. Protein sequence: CASSSRQGVYEQYF. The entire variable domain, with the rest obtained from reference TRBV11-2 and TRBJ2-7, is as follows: EAGVAQSPRYKIIEKRQSVAFWCNPISGHATLYWYQQILGQGPKLLIQFQNNGVVDDSQLPKDRFSAERLKGVDSTLKIQPAKLEDSAVYLCASSSRQGVYEQYFGPGTRLTVT.